This TCR beta chain was obtained from a study of cytomegalovirus exposure and HLA in healthy donors. Across the study: The 90 to 150 validation repertoires used the same platform as the roughly 670 first-cohort repertoires, a later analysis reported.

The table came from immunoSEQ multiplex PCR; TCRdb's copy has only in-frame clones and leaves some out. The sample has fewer than 250,000 clones; 85% to 90% are singletons. The donors were part of the validation cohort, which consisted of under 150 subjects and was separate from the first cohort of 666 subjects. The V end was cut by 0 bases, the J end by 0 bases, with 9 bases between. CDR1 SGDLS and CDR2 YYNGEE come from the germline V gene. This CDR3 region has 16 residues. The receptor was derived from a young man in good health and CMV-seronegative. Sequenced material: PBMCs. The genes are TRBV9 and TRBJ1-4; D is perhaps TRBD1 (5 bases). The CDR3 here is CASSVGAGPTNEKLFF. The CDR3 bases are TGTGCCAGCAGCGTAGGGGCAGGGCCAACTAATGAAAAACTGTTTTTT.